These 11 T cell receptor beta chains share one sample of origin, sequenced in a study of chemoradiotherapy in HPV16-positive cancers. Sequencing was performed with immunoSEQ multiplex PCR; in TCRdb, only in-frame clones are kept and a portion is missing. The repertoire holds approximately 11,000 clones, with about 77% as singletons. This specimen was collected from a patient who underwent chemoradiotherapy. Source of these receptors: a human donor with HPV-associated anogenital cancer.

The CDR3 DNA reads as TGTGCCAGCAGCTTAAGTTGGGGCACTGAAGCTTTCTTT. Translation: CASSLSWGTEAFF. This rearrangement joins TRBV7-6 to TRBJ1-1; the D is unclear. Trimming took 2 bases from V and 4 from J, leaving 8 bases between them. The CDR3 extends over 13 amino acids. Germline V gene sequence: CDR1 SGHVS, CDR2 FNYEAQ.

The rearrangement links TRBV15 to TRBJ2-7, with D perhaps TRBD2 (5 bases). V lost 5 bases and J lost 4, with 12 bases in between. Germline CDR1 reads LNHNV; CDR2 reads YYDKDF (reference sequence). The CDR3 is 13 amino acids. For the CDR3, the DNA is TGTGCCACCAGCGAGGGTAGGGATTACGAGCAGTACTTC. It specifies CATSEGRDYEQYF.

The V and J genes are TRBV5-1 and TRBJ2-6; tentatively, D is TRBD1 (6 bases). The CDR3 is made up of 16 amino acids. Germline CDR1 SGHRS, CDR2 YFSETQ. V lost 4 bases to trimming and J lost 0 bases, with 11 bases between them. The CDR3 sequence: CASSAGANSGANVLTF. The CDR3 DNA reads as TGCGCCAGCAGCGCAGGGGCCAACTCTGGGGCCAACGTCCTGACTTTC.

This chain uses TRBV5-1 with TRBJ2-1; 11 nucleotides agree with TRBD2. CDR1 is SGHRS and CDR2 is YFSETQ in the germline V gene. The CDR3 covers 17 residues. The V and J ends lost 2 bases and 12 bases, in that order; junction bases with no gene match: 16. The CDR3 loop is CASSFLAGGFLHTWQFF. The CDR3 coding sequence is TGCGCCAGCAGCTTTCTAGCGGGGGGTTTCCTACATACATGGCAGTTCTTC.

The CDR3 reads CASSLFGGSGTGELFF. For the CDR3, the DNA is TGTGCCAGCAGCTTATTTGGCGGGAGTGGTACCGGGGAGCTGTTTTTT. J is TRBJ2-2 and V is TRBV7-2, with TRBD2 identical over 7 bases. Germline V gene sequence: CDR1 SGHTA, CDR2 FQGNSA. V dropped 2 bases and J dropped 5; count of bases not matched to a gene: 8. This CDR3 region has 16 residues.

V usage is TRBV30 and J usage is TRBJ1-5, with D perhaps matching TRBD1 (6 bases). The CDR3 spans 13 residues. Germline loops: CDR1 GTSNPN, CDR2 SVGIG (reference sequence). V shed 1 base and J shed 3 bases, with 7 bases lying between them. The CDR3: CAWSAGVNQPQHF. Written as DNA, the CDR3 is TGTGCCTGGAGTGCAGGGGTCAATCAGCCCCAGCATTTT.

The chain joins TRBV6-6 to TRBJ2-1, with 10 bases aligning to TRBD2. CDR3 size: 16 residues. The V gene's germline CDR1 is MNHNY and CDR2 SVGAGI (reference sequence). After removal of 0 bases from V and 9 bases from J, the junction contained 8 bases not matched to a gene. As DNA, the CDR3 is TGTGCCAGCAGTTACTCGACCAGCGGGGGGGCGGGTGAGCAGTTCTTC. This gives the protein CASSYSTSGGAGEQFF.

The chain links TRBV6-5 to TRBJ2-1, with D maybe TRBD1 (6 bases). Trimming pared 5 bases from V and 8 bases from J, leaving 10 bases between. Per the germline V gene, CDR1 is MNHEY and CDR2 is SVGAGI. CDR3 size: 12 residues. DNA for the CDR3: TGTGCCAGCAGTAAAGGACAGTATGAGCAGTTCTTC. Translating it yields CASSKGQYEQFF.

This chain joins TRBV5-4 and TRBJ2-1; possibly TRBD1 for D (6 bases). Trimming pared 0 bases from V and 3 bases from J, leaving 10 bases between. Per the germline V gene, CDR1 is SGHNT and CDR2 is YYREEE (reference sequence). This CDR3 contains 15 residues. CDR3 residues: CASSLGRGGYNEQFF. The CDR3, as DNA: TGTGCCAGCAGCTTGGGAAGAGGGGGCTACAATGAGCAGTTCTTC.

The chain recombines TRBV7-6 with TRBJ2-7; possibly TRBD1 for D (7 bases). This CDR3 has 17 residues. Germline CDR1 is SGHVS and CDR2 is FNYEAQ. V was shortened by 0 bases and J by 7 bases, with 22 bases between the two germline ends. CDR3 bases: TGTGCCAGCAGCTTAGCAGTCGGGAGCCCCTCAGGGGGGGAGCAGTACTTC. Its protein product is CASSLAVGSPSGGEQYF.

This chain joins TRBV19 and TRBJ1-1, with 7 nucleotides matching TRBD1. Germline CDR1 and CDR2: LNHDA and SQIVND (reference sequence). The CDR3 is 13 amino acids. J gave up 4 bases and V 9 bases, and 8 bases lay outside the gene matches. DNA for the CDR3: TGTGCCAGGTTACAGGGGTGTAGCACTGAAGCTTTCTTT. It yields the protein CARLQGCSTEAFF. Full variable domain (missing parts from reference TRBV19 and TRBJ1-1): DGGITQSPKYLFRKEGQNVTLSCEQNLNHDAMYWYRQDPGQGLRLIYYSQIVNDFQKGDIAEGYSVSREKKESFPLTVTSAQKNPTAFYLCARLQGCSTEAFFGQGTRLTVV.